The 27 T cell receptor beta chains presented below share a single source sample, sequenced in a study of cytomegalovirus exposure and HLA in healthy donors. PCR primers comprised 60 Vbeta and 13 Jbeta primers. This table comes from immunoSEQ multiplex PCR, and its TCRdb copy is limited to in-frame clones, with some not included. The sample yields 150,000 to 200,000 clones, about three quarters seen once. Source material: PBMCs. The receptors were gathered from a woman in her thirties or forties in good health and CMV-seropositive.

This clone was recorded once. The chain employs TRBV28 and TRBJ2-1; TRBD1 agrees at 9 bases. CDR3 length: 15 amino acids. CDR1 and CDR2 (germline): MDHEN, SYDVKM. The V and J ends lost 6 bases and 4 bases, in that order; junction bases with no gene match: 7. CDR3 loop: CASRTTGGGYNEQFF. Here the CDR3 DNA reads TGTGCCAGCAGAACTACAGGGGGCGGGTACAATGAGCAGTTCTTC.

The V call is TRBV5-6, the J call TRBJ1-2, with D uncertain. Between the trimmed V and J ends, which lost 4 bases and 8 bases, there was a span of 15 bases. CDR3 length: 13 residues. Looked up from germline, CDR1 is SGHDT and CDR2 is YYEEEE. CDR3 region: CASSVMGVEGYTF. The CDR3 DNA reads as TGTGCCAGCAGCGTGATGGGAGTTGAGGGCTACACCTTC.

The rearrangement uses TRBV6-6 and TRBJ2-3, with 10 nucleotides matching TRBD2. Germline CDR1 and CDR2: MNHNY and SVGAGI (reference sequence). The CDR3 is made up of 15 amino acids. Trimming took 5 bases from V and 2 from J; bases not matched to a gene: 4. CDR3 in amino acids: CASSPSGSSTDTQYF. Written as DNA, the CDR3 is TGTGCCAGCAGTCCTAGCGGGAGTTCCACAGATACGCAGTATTTT.

This rearrangement joins TRBV6-5 to TRBJ1-1, with D unclear. Trimming took 0 bases from V and 4 from J, leaving 12 bases between them. The CDR3 has 15 residues. Looked up from germline, CDR1 is MNHEY and CDR2 is SVGAGI. The CDR3 is CASSYSPLAVTEAFF. Here the CDR3 DNA reads TGTGCCAGCAGTTACTCCCCGCTTGCGGTCACTGAAGCTTTCTTT.

The chain combines TRBV11-3 with TRBJ1-3; D not resolved. V lost 0 bases, J lost 5 bases, and 5 bases lay in between. This CDR3 comprises 13 residues. CDR1 SGHNT and CDR2 YENEEA come from the germline V gene. CDR3 amino acids: CASSLDQRNTIYF. The CDR3 nucleotides are TGTGCCAGCAGCTTAGATCAAAGAAACACCATATATTTT.

This chain links TRBV6-5 with TRBJ2-7; 9 positions match TRBD1. Germline V gene sequence: CDR1 MNHEY, CDR2 SVGAGI. Unmatched junction bases numbered 6, after V lost 2 bases and J lost 4 bases. This CDR3 contains 15 residues. Here the CDR3 DNA reads TGTGCCAGCAGTTACACGTACGGACAGGGGTACGAGCAGTACTTC. This codes for CASSYTYGQGYEQYF.

The CDR3 nucleotides are TGTGCCTCTCAGTTTAGGGAGCCAGGCCCTAACTATGGCTACACCTTC. It yields the protein CASQFREPGPNYGYTF. J is TRBJ1-2 and V is TRBV28; D is uncertain. Trimming shortened V by 11 bases and J by 0 bases, and 22 bases separated the two germline ends. The CDR3 is made up of 16 amino acids. Germline assignment: CDR1 MDHEN and CDR2 SYDVKM.

The V call is TRBV6-5, the J call TRBJ1-6; D gene uncertain. The germline V gene has CDR1 MNHEY and CDR2 SVGAGI. The CDR3 runs to 15 residues. Trimming took 4 bases from V and 0 from J, leaving 7 bases between them. CDR3 sequence reads: CASSFLNSYNSPLHF. CDR3 DNA: TGTGCCAGCAGTTTCCTAAACTCCTATAATTCACCCCTCCACTTT.

This chain connects TRBV19 to TRBJ2-5; possible D gene TRBD2, 6 bases. Germline CDR1 is LNHDA and CDR2 is SQIVND (reference sequence). Deletions cut 9 bases from V and 5 bases from J, with 10 bases between. The CDR3 loop spans 11 amino acids. CDR3 residues: CASVGGETQYF. The CDR3, as DNA: TGTGCCAGCGTAGGAGGGGAGACCCAGTACTTC.

This clone was seen a few times. The V gene is TRBV7-9, the J gene TRBJ1-4; weak D call: TRBD1 (6 bases). CDR1 and CDR2 (germline): SEHNR, FQNEAQ (reference sequence). Trimming removed 5 bases from V and 8 bases from J, with 12 bases in between. The CDR3 has 13 amino acids. CDR3 sequence (DNA): TGTGCCAGCAGCCAACAGGGTCTGGAAAAACTGTTTTTT. Translated, it gives CASSQQGLEKLFF.

This chain connects TRBV6-6 to TRBJ2-6, with D hard to call. Germline values: CDR1 MNHNY, CDR2 SVGAGI (reference sequence). The V and J ends lost 2 bases and 0 bases respectively, with 5 bases between them. The CDR3 loop spans 15 amino acids. In DNA, the CDR3 is TGTGCCAGCAGTTACCTTAACTCTGGGGCCAACGTCCTGACTTTC. Residues: CASSYLNSGANVLTF.

The chain carries TRBV7-9 and TRBJ2-1; 8 nucleotides align to TRBD2. Per the germline V gene, CDR1 is SEHNR and CDR2 is FQNEAQ (reference sequence). This CDR3 comprises 16 residues. Losses at the gene ends were 4 bases for V and 0 bases for J; bases not matched to a gene: 5. CDR3: CASSSPGLASYNEQFF. DNA for the CDR3: TGTGCCAGCAGCTCCCCTGGACTAGCCTCCTACAATGAGCAGTTCTTC.

This clone appeared a single time. The same CDR3 can be traced to other DNA sequences in this sample. V is TRBV6-5 and J is TRBJ2-7; TRBD2 agrees at 9 bases. Germline V gene data show CDR1 as MNHEY and CDR2 as SVGAGI. Trimming removed 0 bases from V and 3 bases from J; junction bases left unmatched: 3. This CDR3 spans 15 amino acids. Here the CDR3 reads CASSYSLAGSYEQYF. Written as DNA, the CDR3 is TGTGCCAGCAGTTACTCACTAGCGGGTAGCTACGAGCAGTACTTC.

The genes are TRBV27 and TRBJ1-6, with D perhaps TRBD1 (5 bases). Germline V gene lookup returns CDR1 MNHEY and CDR2 SMNVEV (reference sequence). There are 17 residues in the CDR3. V was trimmed by 1 base and J by 0 bases, leaving 10 bases between them. The CDR3 bases are TGTGCCAGCAGTTTATGGGGCACTAACTCCTATAATTCACCCCTCCACTTT. The encoded protein is CASSLWGTNSYNSPLHF.

The gene calls are TRBV19 and TRBJ1-2, with D possibly TRBD1 on 5 matching bases. This CDR3 comprises 14 residues. Germline CDR1 is LNHDA and CDR2 is SQIVND (reference sequence). The ends were cut back, 5 bases at V and 4 bases at J, with 14 bases in the middle. The CDR3 nucleotides read TGTGCCAGTAGTTCTAATGGACATGGCTATGGCTACACCTTC. Protein product: CASSSNGHGYGYTF.

The CDR3 DNA is TGTGCCAGCAGTTACCGACCCCCGGGGGCAACTAATGAAAAACTGTTTTTT. Its protein product is CASSYRPPGATNEKLFF. This chain connects TRBV2 to TRBJ1-4, with TRBD1 as a possible D gene (5 bases). CDR3 size: 17 residues. The V gene's germline CDR1 is SNHLY and CDR2 FYNNEI. V was cut by 5 bases and J by 0 bases, with 16 bases left in between.

This chain connects TRBV5-6 to TRBJ2-4; TRBD2 agrees at 7 bases. The ends lost 4 bases at V and 0 bases at J; junction bases unmatched: 7. CDR3 length: 16 amino acids. CDR1 SGHDT and CDR2 YYEEEE come from the germline V gene. The CDR3 loop reads CASSPAGRVAKNIQYF. The DNA of the CDR3 is TGTGCCAGCAGCCCGGCGGGGAGGGTAGCCAAAAACATTCAGTACTTC.

The chain carries TRBV6-5 and TRBJ1-1; D might be TRBD1 (6 bases). Between the trimmed V and J ends, which lost 10 bases and 1 base, there was a span of 13 bases. Germline assignment: CDR1 MNHEY and CDR2 SVGAGI. This CDR3 spans 13 amino acids. Written as DNA, the CDR3 is TGTGCCACCAGGGCCAGGGGGAACACTGAAGCTTTCTTT. Translated, it gives CATRARGNTEAFF.

The chain is built from TRBV4-1 and TRBJ1-6, with D possibly TRBD1 on 6 matching bases. In germline, CDR1 is MGHRA, CDR2 YSYEKL. V was trimmed by 6 bases and J by 5 bases, leaving 20 bases between them. This CDR3 is built from 17 residues. Here the CDR3 reads CASRPRLLAGDNSPLHF. Written as DNA, the CDR3 is TGCGCCAGCAGACCCCGCTTATTGGCAGGGGATAATTCACCCCTCCACTTT.

The chain recombines TRBV7-9 with TRBJ1-3; unclear D gene. This CDR3 is 13 amino acids long. CDR1 and CDR2 from the germline V gene are SEHNR and FQNEAQ (reference sequence). Trimming took 5 bases from V and 5 from J, leaving 10 bases between them. The chain's CDR3 is CASSLDIRNTIYF. CDR3 DNA: TGTGCCAGCAGCCTAGACATCCGAAACACCATATATTTT.

The genes are TRBV5-1 and TRBJ2-5; 7 positions match TRBD2. This CDR3 is built from 15 residues. Looked up from germline, CDR1 is SGHRS and CDR2 is YFSETQ. The trim removed 2 bases at V and 2 bases at J, leaving 6 bases unmatched. The CDR3, as DNA: TGCGCCAGCAGCTTTGCGGGAGAGGAGCAAGAGACCCAGTACTTC. It specifies CASSFAGEEQETQYF.

This chain connects TRBV18 to TRBJ1-1; no reliable D call. From germline, CDR1 is KGHSH and CDR2 LQKENI. This CDR3 has 14 amino acids. V shed 2 bases and J shed 0 bases, with 7 bases lying between them. The CDR3 region is CASSPTQMNTEAFF. The CDR3 region has the DNA TGTGCCAGCTCACCAACACAGATGAACACTGAAGCTTTCTTT.

The CDR3: CASSLDPSGRAGEQYF. The CDR3 DNA is TGCGCCAGCAGCTTGGATCCTAGCGGGAGGGCCGGCGAGCAGTACTTC. The chain couples TRBV5-1 to TRBJ2-7; 12 nucleotides agree with TRBD2. Germline CDR1 reads SGHRS; CDR2 reads YFSETQ. V shed 0 bases and J 6 bases; nucleotides not matched to a gene: 7. The length of the CDR3 is 16 residues.

In this sample, this clone turned up a few times. This chain uses TRBV6-6 with TRBJ1-1; D is unclear. The germline V and J ends were trimmed by 0 bases and 1 base, with 3 bases remaining between them. CDR1 and CDR2 (germline): MNHNY, SVGAGI (reference sequence). CDR3 length equals 13 residues. The CDR3 DNA follows: TGTGCCAGCAGTTACTCTCAGAACACTGAAGCTTTCTTT. It encodes CASSYSQNTEAFF.

The chain recombines TRBV10-3 with TRBJ2-5, with D hard to call. Judging by the DNA end, TRBJ2-7 fits better; the J call may be wrong. Germline CDR1 and CDR2: ENHRY and SYGVKD. The CDR3 has 11 residues. In nucleotides, the CDR3 is TGTGCCATCAGTGCTAATTACGAGCAGTACTTC. This encodes CAISANYEQYF.

V and J are TRBV7-2 and TRBJ2-1; 7 bases are a match to TRBD1. V gave up 0 bases and J gave up 5 bases; unmatched junction bases: 7. Germline V gene data show CDR1 as SGHTA and CDR2 as FQGNSA. The CDR3 contains 16 residues. The CDR3 coding sequence is TGTGCCAGCAGCTTAGCGCCCGACAGGGACAACAATGAGCAGTTCTTC. Protein: CASSLAPDRDNNEQFF.

This chain joins TRBV19 and TRBJ1-5; 8 nucleotides align to TRBD1. Germline V gene lookup returns CDR1 LNHDA and CDR2 SQIVND (reference sequence). V lost 5 bases, J lost 5 bases, and 11 bases stayed unmatched. This CDR3 comprises 16 residues. CDR3 sequence: CASSPRGQGLYQPQHF. CDR3 bases: TGTGCCAGTAGTCCCCGAGGACAGGGCTTGTATCAGCCCCAGCATTTT.